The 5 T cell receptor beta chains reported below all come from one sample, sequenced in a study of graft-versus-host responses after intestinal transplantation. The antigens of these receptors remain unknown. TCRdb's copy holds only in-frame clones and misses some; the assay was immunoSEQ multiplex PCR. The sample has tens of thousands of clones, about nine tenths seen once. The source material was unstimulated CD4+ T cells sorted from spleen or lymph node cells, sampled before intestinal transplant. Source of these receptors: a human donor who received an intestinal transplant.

The CDR3 sequence is CATSTQLPNTEAFF. For the CDR3, the DNA is TGTGCCACCAGCACACAGCTACCGAACACTGAAGCTTTCTTT. This chain uses TRBV15 with TRBJ1-1; D is unclear. This CDR3 comprises 14 residues. From germline, CDR1 is LNHNV and CDR2 YYDKDF (reference sequence). Between the trimmed V and J ends, which lost 4 bases and 1 base, there was a span of 10 bases. The variable domain in full, completed from reference TRBV15 and TRBJ1-1, reads DAMVIQNPRYQVTQFGKPVTLSCSQTLNHNVMYWYQQKSSQAPKLLFHYYDKDFNNEADTPDNFQSRRPNTSFCFLDIRSPGLGDTAMYLCATSTQLPNTEAFFGQGTRLTVV.

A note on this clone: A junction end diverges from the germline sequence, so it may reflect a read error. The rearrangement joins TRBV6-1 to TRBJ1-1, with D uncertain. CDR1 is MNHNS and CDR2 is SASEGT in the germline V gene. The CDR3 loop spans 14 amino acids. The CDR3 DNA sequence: TGTGCCAGCAGGGAAGTCATGGTGAACACTGAAGCTTTCTTT. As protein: CASREVMVNTEAFF.

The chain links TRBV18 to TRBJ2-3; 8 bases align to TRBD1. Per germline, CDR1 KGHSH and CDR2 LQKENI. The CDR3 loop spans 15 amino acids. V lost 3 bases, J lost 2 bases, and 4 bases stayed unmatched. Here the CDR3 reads CASSPLGQATDTQYF. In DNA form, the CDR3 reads TGTGCCAGCTCACCTTTGGGACAGGCCACAGATACGCAGTATTTT. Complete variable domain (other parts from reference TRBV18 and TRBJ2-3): NAGVMQNPRHLVRRRGQEARLRCSPMKGHSHVYWYRQLPEEGLKFMVYLQKENIIDESGMPKERFSAEFPKEGPSILRIQQVVRGDSAAYFCASSPLGQATDTQYFGPGTRLTVL.

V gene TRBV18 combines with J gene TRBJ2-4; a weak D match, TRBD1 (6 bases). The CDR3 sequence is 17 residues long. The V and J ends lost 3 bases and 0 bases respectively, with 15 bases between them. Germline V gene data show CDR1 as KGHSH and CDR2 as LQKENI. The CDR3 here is CASSPLGQNLAKNIQYF. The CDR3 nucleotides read TGTGCCAGCTCACCTCTCGGACAGAACCTAGCCAAAAACATTCAGTACTTC.

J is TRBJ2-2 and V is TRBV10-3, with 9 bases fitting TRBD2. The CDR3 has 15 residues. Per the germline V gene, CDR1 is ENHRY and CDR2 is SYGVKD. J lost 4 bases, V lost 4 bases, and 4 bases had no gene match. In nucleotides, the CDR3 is TGTGCCATCAGTGCAGGGACTAGCAGCACCGGGGAGCTGTTTTTT. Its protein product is CAISAGTSSTGELFF.